This T cell receptor (beta chain) was sequenced in a study of metastatic and nonmetastatic thyroid tumors. Study context: Comparative analysis of repertoires was undertaken across blood and tumor or nodule tissue obtained from malignant and benign thyroid patients. Study-wide findings and caveats: A significant increase in TCR beta diversity was reportedly seen in malignant thyroid tumors relative to benign nodules, in blood and tumor.

This clone was observed many times. Its target is unknown. No treatment had been given to any patient before thyroid surgery. How the authors handled the data: A distant-metastasis classifier for papillary thyroid cancer was built using CDR3 differences across clinicopathological groups. MiXCR was used by TCRdb to re-call the PCR reads. V and J calls and clone size were set by TCRdb, not the authors. The table has approximately 70,000 clones, roughly 18% seen once. Trimming left V 4 bases short and J 5 bases short, with 4 bases between. The CDR3 length is 11 residues. CDR1 SGDLS and CDR2 YYNGEE come from the germline V gene.

Sequencing was performed on blood. This receptor was taken from a female donor with papillary thyroid cancer or a benign thyroid nodule (not recorded which). Some clones in this sample may be carry-over from other donors' samples. The chain links TRBV9 to TRBJ2-1, with D unresolved. CDR3 sequence (DNA): TGTGCCAGCAGCCGTGACAATGAGCAGTTCTTC. This encodes CASSRDNEQFF.